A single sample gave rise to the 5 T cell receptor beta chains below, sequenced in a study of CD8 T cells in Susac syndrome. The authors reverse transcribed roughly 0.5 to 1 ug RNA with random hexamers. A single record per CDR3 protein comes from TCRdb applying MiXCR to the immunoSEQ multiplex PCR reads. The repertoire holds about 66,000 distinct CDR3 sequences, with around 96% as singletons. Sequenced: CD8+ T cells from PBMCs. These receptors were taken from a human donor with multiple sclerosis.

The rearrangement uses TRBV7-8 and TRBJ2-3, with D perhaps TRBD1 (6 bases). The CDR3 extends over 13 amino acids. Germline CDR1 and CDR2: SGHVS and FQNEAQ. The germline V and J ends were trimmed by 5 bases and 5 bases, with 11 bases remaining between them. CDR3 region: CASSKRQEDTQYF. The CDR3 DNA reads TGTGCCAGCAGCAAGAGACAGGAAGATACGCAGTATTTT.

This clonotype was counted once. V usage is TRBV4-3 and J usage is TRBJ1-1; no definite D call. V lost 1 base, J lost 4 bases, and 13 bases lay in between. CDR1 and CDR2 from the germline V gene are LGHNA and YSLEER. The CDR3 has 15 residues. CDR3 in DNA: TGCGCCAGCAGCCAAGGTATCCAGTTGAGCACTGAAGCTTTCTTT. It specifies CASSQGIQLSTEAFF.

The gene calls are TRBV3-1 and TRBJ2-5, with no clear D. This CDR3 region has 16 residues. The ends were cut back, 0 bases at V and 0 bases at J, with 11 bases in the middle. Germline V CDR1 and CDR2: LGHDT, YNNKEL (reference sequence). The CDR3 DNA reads TGTGCCAGCAGCCAAGAAATAGCTGAGTACCAAGAGACCCAGTACTTC. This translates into CASSQEIAEYQETQYF.

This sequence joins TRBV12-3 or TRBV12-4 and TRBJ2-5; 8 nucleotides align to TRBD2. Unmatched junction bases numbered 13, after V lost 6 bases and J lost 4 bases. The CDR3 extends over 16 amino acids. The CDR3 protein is CASSPLGAGVGETQYF. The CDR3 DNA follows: TGTGCCAGCAGCCCCTTGGGAGCGGGAGTTGGAGAGACCCAGTACTTC.

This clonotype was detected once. The CDR3 DNA reads TGCAGCGTTGATGGGCCTGAAGCTTTCTTT. Translation gives CSVDGPEAFF. The rearrangement joins TRBV29-1 to TRBJ1-1; D is uncertain. V shed 3 bases and J shed 6 bases, with 5 bases lying between them. This CDR3 has 10 residues. CDR1 SQVTM and CDR2 ANQGSEA come from the germline V gene.